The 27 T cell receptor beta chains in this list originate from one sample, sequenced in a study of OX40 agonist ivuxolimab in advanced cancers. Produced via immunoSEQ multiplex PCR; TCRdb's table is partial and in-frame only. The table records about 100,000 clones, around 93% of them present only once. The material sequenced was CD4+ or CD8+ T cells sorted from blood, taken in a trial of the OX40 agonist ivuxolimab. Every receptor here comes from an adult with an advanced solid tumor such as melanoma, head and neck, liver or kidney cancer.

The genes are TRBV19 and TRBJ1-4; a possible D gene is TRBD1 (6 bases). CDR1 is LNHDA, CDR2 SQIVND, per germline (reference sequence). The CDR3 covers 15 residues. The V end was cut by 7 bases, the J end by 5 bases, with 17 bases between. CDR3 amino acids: CASNALGQGNEKLFF. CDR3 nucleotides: TGTGCCAGTAATGCTTTGGGACAAGGAAATGAAAAACTGTTTTTT.

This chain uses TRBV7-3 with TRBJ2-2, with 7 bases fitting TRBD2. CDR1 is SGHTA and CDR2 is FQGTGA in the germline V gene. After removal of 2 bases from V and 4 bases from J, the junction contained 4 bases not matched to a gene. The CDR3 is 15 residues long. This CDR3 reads CASSLRGRATGELFF. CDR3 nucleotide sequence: TGTGCCAGCAGCTTACGGGGGAGGGCCACCGGGGAGCTGTTTTTT.

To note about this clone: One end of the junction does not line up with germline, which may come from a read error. CDR3 bases: TGTGCTAGCAGCATTGACGGAGGCACTGAAGCTTTCTTT. As protein: CASSIDGGTEAFF. This chain uses TRBV7-7 with TRBJ1-1; no firm D call. The CDR3 is 13 amino acids. Germline assignment: CDR1 SSHAT and CDR2 FNYEAQ (reference sequence).

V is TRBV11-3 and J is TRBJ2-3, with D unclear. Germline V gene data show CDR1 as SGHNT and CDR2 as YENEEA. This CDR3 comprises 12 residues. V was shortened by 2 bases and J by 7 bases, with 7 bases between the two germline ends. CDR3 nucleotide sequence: TGTGCCAGCAGCTTAAGGTCGTATACGCAGTATTTT. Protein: CASSLRSYTQYF.

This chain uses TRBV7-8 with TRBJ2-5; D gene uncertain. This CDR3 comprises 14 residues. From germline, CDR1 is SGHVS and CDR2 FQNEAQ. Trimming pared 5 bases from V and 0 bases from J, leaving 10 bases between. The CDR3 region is CASSRGGYQETQYF. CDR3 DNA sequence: TGTGCCAGCAGCCGCGGTGGCTACCAAGAGACCCAGTACTTC.

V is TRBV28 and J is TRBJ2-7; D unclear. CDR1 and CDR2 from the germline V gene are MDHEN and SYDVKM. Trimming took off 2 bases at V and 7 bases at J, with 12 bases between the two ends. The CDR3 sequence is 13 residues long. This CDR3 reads CASSLGHSGEQYF. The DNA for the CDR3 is TGTGCCAGCAGTTTAGGCCACTCTGGGGAGCAGTACTTC.

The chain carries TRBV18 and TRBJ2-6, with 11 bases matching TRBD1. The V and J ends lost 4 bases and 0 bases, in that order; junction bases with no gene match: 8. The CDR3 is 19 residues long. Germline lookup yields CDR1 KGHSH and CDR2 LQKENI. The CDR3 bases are TGTGCCAGCTCACGACCGGGACAGGGGGTTTCCTCTGGGGCCAACGTCCTGACTTTC. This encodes CASSRPGQGVSSGANVLTF.

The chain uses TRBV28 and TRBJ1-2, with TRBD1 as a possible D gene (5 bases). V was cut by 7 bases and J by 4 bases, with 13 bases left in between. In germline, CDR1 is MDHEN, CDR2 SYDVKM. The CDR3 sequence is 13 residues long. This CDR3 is CASTWGESYGYTF. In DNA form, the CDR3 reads TGTGCCAGCACCTGGGGGGAATCCTATGGCTACACCTTC.

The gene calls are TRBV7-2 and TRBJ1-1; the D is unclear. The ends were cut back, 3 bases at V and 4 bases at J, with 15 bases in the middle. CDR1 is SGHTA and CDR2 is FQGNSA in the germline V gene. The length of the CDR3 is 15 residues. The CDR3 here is CASSFSIGGGTEAFF. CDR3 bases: TGTGCCAGCAGCTTTAGTATCGGAGGTGGCACTGAAGCTTTCTTT.

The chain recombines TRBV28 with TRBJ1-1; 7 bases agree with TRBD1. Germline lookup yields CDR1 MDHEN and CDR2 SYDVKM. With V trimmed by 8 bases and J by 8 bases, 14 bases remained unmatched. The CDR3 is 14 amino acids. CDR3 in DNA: TGTGCCAGCCGTCGAGGAGACAGGGAACAAGAAGCTTTCTTT. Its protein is CASRRGDREQEAFF.

The CDR3 region is CASGGQTYEQYF. In DNA form, the CDR3 reads TGTGCCAGCGGCGGACAGACCTACGAGCAGTACTTC. V is TRBV6-1 and J is TRBJ2-7; tentative D call: TRBD1 (6 bases). The CDR3 is 12 amino acids. CDR1 is MNHNS, CDR2 SASEGT, per germline. V was pared by 8 bases and J by 2 bases, with 10 bases between.

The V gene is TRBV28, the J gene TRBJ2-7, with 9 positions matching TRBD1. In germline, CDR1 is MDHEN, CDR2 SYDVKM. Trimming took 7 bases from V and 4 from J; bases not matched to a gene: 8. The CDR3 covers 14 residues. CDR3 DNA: TGTGCCAGCAACCAACAGGGGGCAGGGTACGAGCAGTACTTC. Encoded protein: CASNQQGAGYEQYF.

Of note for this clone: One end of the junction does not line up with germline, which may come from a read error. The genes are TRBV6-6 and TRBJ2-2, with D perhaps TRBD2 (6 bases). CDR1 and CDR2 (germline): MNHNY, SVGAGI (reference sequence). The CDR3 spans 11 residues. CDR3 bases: TGCGGGAGCGCGAACACCGGGGAGCTGTTTTTT. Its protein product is CGSANTGELFF.

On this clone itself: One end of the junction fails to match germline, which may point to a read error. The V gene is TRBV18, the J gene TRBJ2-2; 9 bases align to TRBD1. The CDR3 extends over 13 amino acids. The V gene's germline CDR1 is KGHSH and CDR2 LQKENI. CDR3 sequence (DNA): TGTGCCAGCTCAGCCGCCTCGACAGGGGGGCTGTTTTTT. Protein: CASSAASTGGLFF.

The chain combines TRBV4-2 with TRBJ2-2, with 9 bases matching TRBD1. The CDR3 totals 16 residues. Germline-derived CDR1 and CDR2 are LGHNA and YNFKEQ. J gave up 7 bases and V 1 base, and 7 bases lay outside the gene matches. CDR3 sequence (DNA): TGTGCCAGCAGCCAAGGCTCCGGGACAGGGAGCGGGGAGCTGTTTTTT. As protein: CASSQGSGTGSGELFF.

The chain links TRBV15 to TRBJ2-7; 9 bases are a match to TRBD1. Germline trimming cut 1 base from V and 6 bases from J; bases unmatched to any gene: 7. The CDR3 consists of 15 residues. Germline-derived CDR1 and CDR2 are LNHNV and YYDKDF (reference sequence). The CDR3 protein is CATSRVAGTGLEQYF. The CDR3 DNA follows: TGTGCCACCAGCAGAGTCGCCGGGACAGGGCTCGAGCAGTACTTC.

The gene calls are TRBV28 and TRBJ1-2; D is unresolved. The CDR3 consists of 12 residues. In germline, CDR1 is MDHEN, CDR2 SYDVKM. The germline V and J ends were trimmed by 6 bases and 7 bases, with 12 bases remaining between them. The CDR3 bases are TGTGCCAGCAGCCGAACAGAAGTTGGCTACACCTTC. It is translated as CASSRTEVGYTF.

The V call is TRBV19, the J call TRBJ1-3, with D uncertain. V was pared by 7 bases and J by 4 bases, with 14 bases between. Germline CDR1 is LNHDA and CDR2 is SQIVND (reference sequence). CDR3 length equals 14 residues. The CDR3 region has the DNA TGTGCCAGTAAAAACATGGTCCACGGAAACACCATATATTTT. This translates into CASKNMVHGNTIYF.

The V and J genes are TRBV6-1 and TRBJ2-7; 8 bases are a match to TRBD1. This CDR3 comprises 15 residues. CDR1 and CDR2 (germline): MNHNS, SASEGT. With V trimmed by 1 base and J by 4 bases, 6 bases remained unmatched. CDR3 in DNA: TGTGCCAGCAGTGAAGGTCAGGGGGCGTTTTACGAGCAGTACTTC. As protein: CASSEGQGAFYEQYF.

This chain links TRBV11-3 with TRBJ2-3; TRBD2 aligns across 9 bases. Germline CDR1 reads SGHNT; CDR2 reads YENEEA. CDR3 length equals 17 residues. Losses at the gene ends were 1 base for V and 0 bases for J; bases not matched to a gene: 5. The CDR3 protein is CASSLGLSGGSTDTQYF. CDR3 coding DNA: TGTGCCAGCAGCTTAGGTCTCAGCGGGGGGAGCACAGATACGCAGTATTTT.

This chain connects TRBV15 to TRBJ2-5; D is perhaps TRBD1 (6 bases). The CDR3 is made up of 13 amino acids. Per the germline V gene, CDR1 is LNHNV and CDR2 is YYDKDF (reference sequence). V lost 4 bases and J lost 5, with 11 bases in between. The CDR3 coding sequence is TGTGCCACCAGCATACAGGGCAGGGAGACCCAGTACTTC. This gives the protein CATSIQGRETQYF.

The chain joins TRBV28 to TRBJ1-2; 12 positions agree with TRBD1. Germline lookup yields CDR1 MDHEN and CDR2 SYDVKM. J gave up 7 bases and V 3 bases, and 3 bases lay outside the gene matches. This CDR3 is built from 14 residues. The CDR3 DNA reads TGTGCCAGCAGTTTGGGACAGGGGGCTCCTGGCTACACCTTC. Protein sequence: CASSLGQGAPGYTF.

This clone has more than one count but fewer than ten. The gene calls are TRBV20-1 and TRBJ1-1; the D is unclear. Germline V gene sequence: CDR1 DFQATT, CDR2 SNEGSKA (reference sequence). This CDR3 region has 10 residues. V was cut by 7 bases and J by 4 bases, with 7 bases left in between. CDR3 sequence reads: CSGSLTEAFF. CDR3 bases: TGCAGTGGGTCTCTCACTGAAGCTTTCTTT.

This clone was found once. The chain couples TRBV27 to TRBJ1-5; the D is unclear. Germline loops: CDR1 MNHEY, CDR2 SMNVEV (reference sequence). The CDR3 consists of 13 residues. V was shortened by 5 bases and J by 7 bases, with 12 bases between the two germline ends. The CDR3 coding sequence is TGTGCCAGCAGTCCATATTTAGGGCAGCCCCAGCATTTT. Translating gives CASSPYLGQPQHF.

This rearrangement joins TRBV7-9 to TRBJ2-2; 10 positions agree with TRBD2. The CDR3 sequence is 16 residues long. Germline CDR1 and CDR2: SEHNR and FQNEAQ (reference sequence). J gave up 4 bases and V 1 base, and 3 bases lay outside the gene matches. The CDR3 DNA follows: TGTGCCAGCAGCTTAGGTCTAGCGGGAGTCACCGGGGAGCTGTTTTTT. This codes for CASSLGLAGVTGELFF. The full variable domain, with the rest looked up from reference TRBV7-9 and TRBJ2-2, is DTGVSQNPRHKITKRGQNVTFRCDPISEHNRLYWYRQTLGQGPEFLTYFQNEAQLEKSRLLSDRFSAERPKGSFSTLEIQRTEQGDSAMYLCASSLGLAGVTGELFFGEGSRLTVL.

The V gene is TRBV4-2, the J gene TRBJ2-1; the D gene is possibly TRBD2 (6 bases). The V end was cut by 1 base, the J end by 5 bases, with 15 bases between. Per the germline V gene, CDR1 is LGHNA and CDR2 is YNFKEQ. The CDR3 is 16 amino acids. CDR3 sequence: CASSQAAAWGDNEQFF. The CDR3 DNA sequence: TGTGCCAGCAGCCAAGCGGCGGCCTGGGGGGACAATGAGCAGTTCTTC.

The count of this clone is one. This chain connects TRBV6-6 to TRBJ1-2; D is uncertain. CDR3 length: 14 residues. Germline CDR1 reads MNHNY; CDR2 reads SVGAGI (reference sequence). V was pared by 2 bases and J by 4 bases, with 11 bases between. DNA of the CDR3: TGTGCCAGCAGTTACACGGGCAGTTCCTATGGCTACACCTTC. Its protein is CASSYTGSSYGYTF.